A single sample is the source of the 28 T cell receptor beta chains below, sequenced in a study of cytomegalovirus exposure and HLA in healthy donors (dated by TCRdb to 2016 to 2017). Receptor libraries were prepared by the immunoSEQ multiplex PCR assay. A mixture of 60 forward primers for TCR Vbeta segments and 13 reverse primers for TCR Jbeta segments was used in the multiplex PCR. TCRdb's version of the immuneACCESS table is confined to in-frame rearrangements and falls short of the full clone set. An unresolved V gene accounts for under half of the shortfall where checked; the remainder is of unknown origin. The sample table contains around 190,000 clones; only one count was recorded for under 9.5% of them. 1% to 1.5% of the sample is held by the ten biggest clonotypes. Sequenced material: PBMCs. These receptors all come from a woman between 25 and 40 years old in good health and CMV-seropositive.

This clone has just a few counts. The chain has TRBV7-9 and TRBJ1-5; D is perhaps TRBD1 (5 bases). The CDR3 contains 17 residues. Trimming shortened V by 1 base and J by 2 bases, and 15 bases separated the two germline ends. The V gene's germline CDR1 is SEHNR and CDR2 FQNEAQ (reference sequence). CDR3: CASSLGLGDFRNQPQHF. Written as DNA, the CDR3 is TGTGCCAGCAGCTTAGGGTTGGGGGACTTCCGCAATCAGCCCCAGCATTTT.

This clone came up a few times. The CDR3 here is CAWSIGGRNSPLHF. DNA for the CDR3: TGTGCCTGGAGTATAGGGGGTCGAAATTCACCCCTCCACTTT. The chain couples TRBV30 to TRBJ1-6; possible D gene TRBD1, 6 bases. In germline, CDR1 is GTSNPN, CDR2 SVGIG (reference sequence). This CDR3 has 14 amino acids. Trimming removed 2 bases at V and 7 bases at J, with 12 bases between.

V is TRBV27 and J is TRBJ1-4; the D gene is possibly TRBD1 (6 bases). The ends were cut back, 6 bases at V and 5 bases at J, with 16 bases in the middle. Germline CDR1 reads MNHEY; CDR2 reads SMNVEV (reference sequence). CDR3 size: 15 residues. CDR3 amino acids: CASSDPRRGNEKLFF. The CDR3 DNA reads TGTGCCAGCAGCGACCCCCGAAGGGGGAATGAAAAACTGTTTTTT.

Written as DNA, the CDR3 is TGCGCCAGCAGTCCCGGGACTAGCGGGACCAATGAGCAGTTCTTC. This gives the protein CASSPGTSGTNEQFF. The chain uses TRBV10-1 and TRBJ2-1, with 13 bases aligning to TRBD2. After removal of 5 bases from V and 6 bases from J, the junction contained 4 bases not matched to a gene. The CDR3 loop spans 15 amino acids. CDR1 and CDR2 (germline): WNHNN, SYGVQD (reference sequence).

J is TRBJ1-1 and V is TRBV6-4, with D perhaps matching TRBD1 (5 bases). Trimming took off 6 bases at V and 3 bases at J, with 17 bases between the two ends. The CDR3 runs to 15 residues. CDR1 is MRHNA, CDR2 SNTAGT, per germline. The chain's CDR3 is CASRTDGLRDTEAFF. CDR3 in DNA: TGTGCCAGCAGGACAGACGGATTAAGGGACACTGAAGCTTTCTTT.

The chain links TRBV10-1 to TRBJ2-3; TRBD2 matches at 8 bases. The length of the CDR3 is 17 residues. The V gene end was trimmed by 6 bases and the J gene end by 7 bases; junction bases not matched to a gene: 18. Germline assignment: CDR1 WNHNN and CDR2 SYGVQD (reference sequence). CDR3 DNA: TGCGCCAGCAGCAGAGGGGCTAGCGGGCTGTTGTGGAATACGCAGTATTTT. This sequence encodes CASSRGASGLLWNTQYF.

A few counts support this clone. The chain carries TRBV14 and TRBJ1-2, with a tentative D call TRBD1 (5 bases). The CDR3 covers 16 residues. Germline V gives CDR1 SGHDN, CDR2 FVKESK. V shed 4 bases and J shed 5 bases, with 20 bases lying between them. CDR3 sequence reads: CASSLEGKGLRYGYTF. The DNA of the CDR3 is TGTGCCAGCAGCCTTGAAGGGAAGGGGCTTCGGTATGGCTACACCTTC.

The chain uses TRBV5-4 and TRBJ1-2, with 8 nucleotides matching TRBD1. The V segment lost 0 bases and the J segment 2 bases; nucleotides outside the gene matches: 6. CDR1 SGHNT and CDR2 YYREEE come from the germline V gene (reference sequence). This CDR3 is 16 amino acids long. The CDR3 region has the DNA TGTGCCAGCAGCTTGGGACAGGGGAATGTAAACTATGGCTACACCTTC. It is translated as CASSLGQGNVNYGYTF. Using reference TRBV5-4 and TRBJ1-2 for the parts outside the CDR3, the full variable domain is ETGVTQSPTHLIKTRGQQVTLRCSSQSGHNTVSWYQQALGQGPQFIFQYYREEENGRGNFPPRFSGLQFPNYSSELNVNALELDDSALYLCASSLGQGNVNYGYTFGSGTRLTVV.

This clone was seen more than once but under ten times. V usage is TRBV9 and J usage is TRBJ2-4; D is perhaps TRBD1 (5 bases). CDR1 is SGDLS and CDR2 is YYNGEE in the germline V gene. The germline V and J ends were trimmed by 0 bases and 2 bases, with 12 bases remaining between them. CDR3 length: 16 amino acids. The CDR3 is CASSVGPAGSKNIQYF. CDR3 sequence (DNA): TGTGCCAGCAGCGTAGGACCCGCAGGGTCCAAAAACATTCAGTACTTC.

This chain connects TRBV5-4 to TRBJ1-2; TRBD1 might be the D (6 bases). Germline-derived CDR1 and CDR2 are SGHNT and YYREEE (reference sequence). There are 15 residues in the CDR3. V dropped 3 bases and J dropped 4 bases, with 16 bases sitting between them. CDR3 in DNA: TGTGCCAGCAGCTATGGACCCCAGGGGACCTATGGCTACACCTTC. Protein product: CASSYGPQGTYGYTF.

The chain recombines TRBV7-9 with TRBJ1-6; D might be TRBD1 (6 bases). The CDR3 totals 14 residues. Trimming stripped 5 bases from V and 6 bases from J, with 11 bases between. Germline V gene sequence: CDR1 SEHNR, CDR2 FQNEAQ (reference sequence). CDR3 loop: CASSRSGVNSPLHF. CDR3 bases: TGTGCCAGCAGCCGTTCAGGGGTTAATTCACCCCTCCACTTT.

This clone was counted between two and nine times. The chain uses TRBV2 and TRBJ1-2; D possibly corresponds to TRBD1 (5 bases). Trimming took 8 bases from V and 8 from J, leaving 18 bases between them. Germline V lookup: CDR1 SNHLY, CDR2 FYNNEI. The CDR3 length is 13 residues. CDR3 DNA sequence: TGTGCCAGCGGGGGGACGGTTGGTGGAGGCTACACCTTC. This sequence encodes CASGGTVGGGYTF.

This clone has more than one count but fewer than ten. This CDR3 is CASSEGGADTQYF. As DNA, the CDR3 is TGTGCCAGCAGTGAAGGAGGGGCAGATACGCAGTATTTT. The chain combines TRBV25-1 with TRBJ2-3, with a tentative D call TRBD2 (6 bases). V shed 2 bases and J shed 4 bases, with 7 bases lying between them. The V gene's germline CDR1 is MGHDK and CDR2 SYGVNS. The CDR3 covers 13 residues.

The J gene is TRBJ1-2, the V gene TRBV18; D perhaps matches TRBD1 (6 bases). The CDR3 covers 14 residues. CDR1 and CDR2 from the germline V gene are KGHSH and LQKENI. V lost 4 bases and J 4 bases, leaving 13 bases between the germline ends. The CDR3 reads CASSHRQVFYGYTF. In DNA form, the CDR3 reads TGTGCCAGCTCACACAGACAGGTCTTCTATGGCTACACCTTC. The full variable domain, completed using reference TRBV18 and TRBJ1-2, is NAGVMQNPRHLVRRRGQEARLRCSPMKGHSHVYWYRQLPEEGLKFMVYLQKENIIDESGMPKERFSAEFPKEGPSILRIQQVVRGDSAAYFCASSHRQVFYGYTFGSGTRLTVV.

CDR3 sequence: CASSQGGLGGANTGELFF. CDR3 in DNA: TGCGCCAGCAGCCAAGGGGGACTCGGAGGGGCCAACACCGGGGAGCTGTTTTTT. The chain employs TRBV4-1 and TRBJ2-2, with D tentatively TRBD2 (6 bases). Germline-derived CDR1 and CDR2 are MGHRA and YSYEKL. Trimming stripped 1 base from V and 2 bases from J, with 17 bases between. CDR3 length: 18 amino acids.

The V and J genes are TRBV19 and TRBJ2-3; D is perhaps TRBD1 (6 bases). Germline V gene data show CDR1 as LNHDA and CDR2 as SQIVND (reference sequence). V was trimmed by 4 bases and J by 0 bases, leaving 20 bases between them. The CDR3 loop spans 18 amino acids. CDR3 DNA: TGTGCCAGTAGTAAATACGCCGGGACACAACTTAGCACAGATACGCAGTATTTT. This encodes CASSKYAGTQLSTDTQYF.

This clone was detected a few times. This chain uses TRBV18 with TRBJ2-5, with 14 positions matching TRBD2. CDR3 length equals 14 residues. J was trimmed by 3 bases and V by 6 bases; bases with no gene match: 0. The germline V gene has CDR1 KGHSH and CDR2 LQKENI. CDR3 bases: TGTGCCAGCTCGGGACTAGCGGGGGAAGAGACCCAGTACTTC. Protein sequence: CASSGLAGEETQYF.

The chain is built from TRBV9 and TRBJ2-5; 11 bases agree with TRBD2. The CDR3 totals 19 residues. With 4 bases clipped from V and 0 bases from J, the junction kept 14 bases outside the gene matches. Germline V gene lookup returns CDR1 SGDLS and CDR2 YYNGEE. CDR3 DNA: TGTGCCAGCAGCACAGGGACACGGACTAGCGGGTTGTACCAAGAGACCCAGTACTTC. Translating gives CASSTGTRTSGLYQETQYF.

This clone was found a few times. CDR3 region: CASSPGQGVYGELFF. CDR3 in DNA: TGTGCCAGTAGTCCGGGACAGGGGGTCTACGGGGAGCTGTTTTTT. The chain is built from TRBV19 and TRBJ2-2; TRBD1 aligns across 11 bases. The CDR3 contains 15 residues. Looked up from germline, CDR1 is LNHDA and CDR2 is SQIVND (reference sequence). The V and J ends lost 5 bases and 7 bases, in that order; junction bases with no gene match: 6.

This clone occurred a few times. V is TRBV6-1 and J is TRBJ2-7; a weak D match, TRBD2 (7 bases). Germline V gene sequence: CDR1 MNHNS, CDR2 SASEGT. The CDR3 sequence is 14 residues long. Trimming took 5 bases from V and 2 from J, leaving 13 bases between them. In nucleotides, the CDR3 is TGTGCCAGCAGTTTGGACAGCGGGGCCTACGAGCAGTACTTC. Amino acid sequence: CASSLDSGAYEQYF.

This clone was counted between two and nine times. The V gene is TRBV6-6, the J gene TRBJ2-7; the match to TRBD2 covers 12 bases. After removal of 2 bases from V and 6 bases from J, the junction contained 5 bases not matched to a gene. Germline assignment: CDR1 MNHNY and CDR2 SVGAGI (reference sequence). The CDR3 covers 15 residues. The CDR3 sequence: CASSYAGTSGPEQYF. CDR3 sequence (DNA): TGTGCCAGCAGTTACGCCGGGACTAGCGGGCCCGAGCAGTACTTC.

This clone was observed a few times. The CDR3 DNA follows: TGCAGCGTTGAAGATCAGAACAGGGGCTATGGCTACACCTTC. It translates to CSVEDQNRGYGYTF. V is TRBV29-1 and J is TRBJ1-2; 7 nucleotides align to TRBD1. The J segment lost 4 bases and the V segment lost 0 bases, leaving 5 bases of the junction unmatched. The CDR3 sequence is 14 residues long. Germline CDR1 and CDR2: SQVTM and ANQGSEA.

This clone was detected a few times. The V and J genes are TRBV6-1 and TRBJ2-4; D possibly corresponds to TRBD1 (6 bases). Trimming removed 8 bases at V and 2 bases at J, with 10 bases between. This CDR3 is built from 13 residues. Germline V gives CDR1 MNHNS, CDR2 SASEGT. CDR3: CASGQTSKNIQYF. The CDR3 coding sequence is TGTGCCAGCGGACAGACCTCCAAAAACATTCAGTACTTC.

This clone was picked up a small number of times. This rearrangement joins TRBV30 to TRBJ1-1; D may be TRBD1 (6 bases). This CDR3 is built from 16 residues. In germline, CDR1 is GTSNPN, CDR2 SVGIG (reference sequence). V dropped 4 bases and J dropped 1 base, with 19 bases sitting between them. CDR3 region: CAWTRVWGQSNTEAFF. Here the CDR3 DNA reads TGTGCCTGGACGCGTGTTTGGGGACAATCGAACACTGAAGCTTTCTTT. Based on the CDR3 plus reference TRBV30 and TRBJ1-1, the full variable domain is SQTIHQWPATLVQPVGSPLSLECTVEGTSNPNLYWYRQAAGRGLQLLFYSVGIGQISSEVPQNLSASRPQDRQFILSSKKLLLSDSGFYLCAWTRVWGQSNTEAFFGQGTRLTVV.

This chain connects TRBV7-6 to TRBJ2-2; 12 positions match TRBD2. V was pared by 3 bases and J by 5 bases, with 1 base of the junction left unmatched. The CDR3 length is 15 residues. Per germline, CDR1 SGHVS and CDR2 FNYEAQ. The CDR3, as DNA: TGTGCCAGCAGCTTGGGGACTAGCGGGACCGGGGAGCTGTTTTTT. Protein sequence: CASSLGTSGTGELFF.

This clone was detected a few times. The chain carries TRBV7-3 and TRBJ2-1, with 8 bases aligning to TRBD2. J was trimmed by 15 bases and V by 5 bases; bases with no gene match: 12. Germline V gene data show CDR1 as SGHTA and CDR2 as FQGTGA. CDR3 length: 13 amino acids. CDR3 bases: TGTGCCAGCAGCCTTAAGCGGGAGACCCCAGGGTTCTTC. This encodes CASSLKRETPGFF.

This clone has a handful of counts. The chain recombines TRBV2 with TRBJ2-4, with D maybe TRBD2 (5 bases). V dropped 2 bases and J dropped 3 bases, with 11 bases sitting between them. CDR1 is SNHLY, CDR2 FYNNEI, per germline. The CDR3 contains 15 residues. The CDR3 loop is CASSETRVVKNIQYF. The CDR3 bases are TGTGCCAGCAGTGAAACGAGGGTCGTCAAAAACATTCAGTACTTC.

This clone was counted a few times. The J gene is TRBJ1-5, the V gene TRBV7-8; D is ambiguous. V lost 5 bases and J 0 bases, leaving 8 bases between the germline ends. Germline V gene sequence: CDR1 SGHVS, CDR2 FQNEAQ. This CDR3 contains 14 residues. The DNA of the CDR3 is TGTGCCAGCAGCCCCGGTAATAGCAATCAGCCCCAGCATTTT. The encoded protein is CASSPGNSNQPQHF.